This entry lists 19 T cell receptor beta chains sequenced from one sample in a study of PD-L1 blockade in urothelial cancer. Produced via immunoSEQ multiplex PCR; TCRdb's table is partial and in-frame only. This sample has tens of thousands of clones, with over 75% found just once. The sample in question was PBMCs, obtained around atezolizumab (anti-PD-L1) treatment. The receptor source for this set is a man between 70 and 80 years old with urothelial cancer.

The chain is built from TRBV18 and TRBJ1-1; D is undetermined. Trimming took 2 bases from V and 2 from J, leaving 12 bases between them. The CDR3 runs to 15 residues. CDR1 and CDR2 (germline): KGHSH, LQKENI. CDR3 region: CASSPVPGINTEAFF. CDR3 bases: TGTGCCAGCTCACCAGTACCCGGGATCAACACTGAAGCTTTCTTT.

The chain recombines TRBV4-1 with TRBJ2-7, with 11 bases lining up with TRBD1. This CDR3 is built from 16 residues. CDR1 is MGHRA, CDR2 YSYEKL, per germline. The J segment lost 2 bases and the V segment lost 4 bases, leaving 7 bases of the junction unmatched. Written as DNA, the CDR3 is TGCGCCAGCAGCCGTAGGCCGGGACAGGGGGCCTACGAGCAGTACTTC. This sequence encodes CASSRRPGQGAYEQYF.

This clone showed up just a few times. The V and J genes are TRBV6-6 and TRBJ1-2; D ambiguous. The CDR3 length is 13 residues. With 5 bases removed from V and 0 bases from J, the gap between germline ends came to 7 bases. The germline V gene encodes CDR1 MNHNY and CDR2 SVGAGI (reference sequence). The CDR3 sequence is CASSPGANYGYTF. For the CDR3, the DNA is TGTGCCAGCAGTCCTGGAGCTAACTATGGCTACACCTTC.

The rearrangement links TRBV10-2 to TRBJ2-4; maybe TRBD2 (7 bases). With 0 bases removed from V and 8 bases from J, the gap between germline ends came to 17 bases. The germline CDR1 and CDR2 sequences are WSHSY and SAAADI. The CDR3 has 16 residues. The CDR3 protein is CASSESRGAGADIQYF. CDR3 nucleotide sequence: TGCGCCAGCAGTGAGTCGAGGGGGGCGGGGGCCGACATTCAGTACTTC.

The chain couples TRBV30 to TRBJ2-6; 7 bases map to TRBD1. The germline CDR1 and CDR2 sequences are GTSNPN and SVGIG (reference sequence). CDR3 length: 15 residues. Trimming took 5 bases from V and 0 from J; bases not matched to a gene: 4. The CDR3 bases are TGTGCCTGGGGGGACAGCCCCTCTGGGGCCAACGTCCTGACTTTC. Amino acids: CAWGDSPSGANVLTF.

V is TRBV10-2 and J is TRBJ2-5; TRBD1 aligns across 7 bases. The CDR3 is 14 residues long. Losses at the gene ends were 1 base for V and 4 bases for J; bases not matched to a gene: 3. Germline V gene sequence: CDR1 WSHSY, CDR2 SAAADI. The CDR3 reads CASSELQGPETQYF. The CDR3 DNA follows: TGCGCCAGCAGTGAGTTACAGGGGCCAGAGACCCAGTACTTC.

The chain couples TRBV7-9 to TRBJ2-7; 7 nucleotides line up with TRBD1. Germline V CDR1 and CDR2: SEHNR, FQNEAQ (reference sequence). The CDR3 sequence is 13 residues long. Trimming took 2 bases from V and 5 from J; bases not matched to a gene: 3. The CDR3 DNA sequence: TGTGCCAGCAGCTTAACGCAGGGGGACGAGCAGTACTTC. It is translated as CASSLTQGDEQYF.

This rearrangement joins TRBV2 to TRBJ2-7; tentative D call: TRBD2 (5 bases). Germline assignment: CDR1 SNHLY and CDR2 FYNNEI. This CDR3 spans 11 amino acids. With 4 bases removed from V and 4 bases from J, the gap between germline ends came to 5 bases. CDR3 loop: CASSGEYEQYF. DNA of the CDR3: TGTGCCAGCAGTGGGGAGTACGAGCAGTACTTC.

Only one count was recorded for this clone. The V gene is TRBV29-1, the J gene TRBJ1-2; no reliable D call. Deletions cut 4 bases from V and 7 bases from J, with 13 bases between. Germline V gene lookup returns CDR1 SQVTM and CDR2 ANQGSEA. The CDR3 is made up of 12 amino acids. This chain's CDR3 is CSVVASPGGYTF. Written as DNA, the CDR3 is TGCAGCGTTGTCGCGTCGCCGGGTGGCTACACCTTC.

The genes are TRBV5-1 and TRBJ2-2; D ambiguous. Germline lookup yields CDR1 SGHRS and CDR2 YFSETQ. Trimming cost V 4 bases and J 6 bases, with 4 bases left between them. The CDR3 extends over 11 amino acids. In DNA form, the CDR3 reads TGCGCCAGCAGCGTCTCCGGGGAGCTGTTTTTT. Translating gives CASSVSGELFF.

V gene TRBV19 combines with J gene TRBJ1-1, with 7 bases identical to TRBD1. Germline CDR1 and CDR2: LNHDA and SQIVND (reference sequence). The CDR3 consists of 16 residues. V gave up 3 bases and J gave up 0 bases; unmatched junction bases: 7. The CDR3: CASSMRAGGMNTEAFF. CDR3 DNA sequence: TGTGCCAGTAGTATGAGGGCAGGGGGGATGAACACTGAAGCTTTCTTT.

The sample holds one count of this clone. The chain is built from TRBV29-1 and TRBJ2-1; D gene uncertain. Germline values: CDR1 SQVTM, CDR2 ANQGSEA. This CDR3 contains 11 residues. V lost 7 bases, J lost 7 bases, and 11 bases lay in between. The CDR3 sequence: CSGSLLNEQFF. In nucleotides, the CDR3 is TGCAGCGGTTCTTTACTTAATGAGCAGTTCTTC.

This clone was recorded only once. The chain carries TRBV30 and TRBJ2-7; D remains ambiguous. The CDR3 length is 13 residues. Germline loops: CDR1 GTSNPN, CDR2 SVGIG (reference sequence). Trimming cost V 2 bases and J 5 bases, with 13 bases left between them. The CDR3 is CAWSRGMLDEQYF. The CDR3 nucleotides read TGTGCCTGGAGTAGAGGAATGCTCGACGAGCAGTACTTC. The complete variable domain, with remaining parts taken from reference TRBV30 and TRBJ2-7, reads SQTIHQWPATLVQPVGSPLSLECTVEGTSNPNLYWYRQAAGRGLQLLFYSVGIGQISSEVPQNLSASRPQDRQFILSSKKLLLSDSGFYLCAWSRGMLDEQYFGPGTRLTVT.

This sequence joins TRBV5-1 and TRBJ1-5; D not resolved. V was trimmed by 4 bases and J by 0 bases, leaving 11 bases between them. CDR3 length: 15 amino acids. Germline CDR1 and CDR2: SGHRS and YFSETQ. Here the CDR3 reads CASSQDPGSNQPQHF. The CDR3 nucleotides read TGCGCCAGCAGCCAAGACCCGGGTAGCAATCAGCCCCAGCATTTT.

CDR3 region: CATIGTGGTDTQYF. As DNA, the CDR3 is TGTGCCACCATCGGGACAGGGGGCACAGATACGCAGTATTTT. The rearrangement joins TRBV28 to TRBJ2-3; 10 bases line up with TRBD1. Germline lookup yields CDR1 MDHEN and CDR2 SYDVKM. V lost 10 bases and J lost 1; bases outside the gene matches: 5. The CDR3 loop spans 14 amino acids.

A single count supports this clone. The rearrangement links TRBV5-1 to TRBJ2-5; 10 bases line up with TRBD2. J lost 5 bases, V lost 0 bases, and 7 bases had no gene match. Germline CDR1 is SGHRS and CDR2 is YFSETQ. The CDR3 covers 16 residues. Here the CDR3 DNA reads TGCGCCAGCAGCTTGGCGCTAGCGGGAGAATGGGAGACCCAGTACTTC. Translating gives CASSLALAGEWETQYF.

This clone showed up just a few times. The chain carries TRBV4-1 and TRBJ2-7; a possible D gene is TRBD2 (6 bases). The V gene's germline CDR1 is MGHRA and CDR2 YSYEKL. This CDR3 comprises 16 residues. Trimming cost V 1 base and J 4 bases, with 17 bases left between them. CDR3 in DNA: TGCGCCAGCAGCCAAGGGTGGCAGGGAGGAGTTTACGAGCAGTACTTC. Amino acid sequence: CASSQGWQGGVYEQYF.

This clone was observed a few times. V usage is TRBV4-2 and J usage is TRBJ2-2, with D maybe TRBD2 (6 bases). Trimming left V 4 bases short and J 6 bases short, with 9 bases between. This CDR3 spans 13 amino acids. Germline V gives CDR1 LGHNA, CDR2 YNFKEQ. The CDR3 region is CASSPREPGELFF. The CDR3 DNA is TGTGCCAGCAGCCCCCGGGAGCCCGGGGAGCTGTTTTTT.

The chain recombines TRBV30 with TRBJ2-7; the D is unclear. Trimming cost V 0 bases and J 0 bases, with 15 bases left between them. The CDR3 consists of 16 residues. The V gene's germline CDR1 is GTSNPN and CDR2 SVGIG (reference sequence). The CDR3 sequence: CAWSVRFGGSSYEQYF. The CDR3 region has the DNA TGTGCCTGGAGTGTAAGATTCGGCGGAAGCTCCTACGAGCAGTACTTC.